This T cell receptor (beta chain) emerged from a study of neoadjuvant anti-PD-1 for oral cavity cancer (dated by TCRdb to about 2021). Regarding the complete study: Before curative-intent surgical resection, most patients were given three to four biweekly doses of nivolumab at 3 mg/kg. An approximately 34% response rate was observed in the parent correlative cohort, in which around eleven patients were included. Patients with complete response, partial response or stable disease by RECIST 1.1 were defined as responders, whereas patients with progression were defined as non-responders. A fourth nivolumab dose was given around day 43 to patients without progression, and definitive surgical resection was performed in those patients on days 50-56.

V lost 1 base and J lost 0 bases; the stretch between them is 17 bases long. The CDR3 holds 18 amino acids from the cysteine to the phenylalanine. Solely the CDR3 DNA is kept, with 54 bases framed from the first base. Taken from the germline V gene, the CDR1 and CDR2 loops are SGHRS and YFSETQ. This clone was picked up one time. The antigen it binds to is not known. There are no base qualities to consult, and no much larger clone falls within one base. Explained via the paper, the time point label denotes: before neoadjuvant nivolumab. The patients had newly diagnosed stage II-IVA oral cavity squamous cell carcinoma and had not received any prior systemic or radiation treatment. The cohort was composed of patients with HPV-negative, locally advanced oral cavity squamous cell carcinoma. Samples were obtained from a longitudinal correlative study of a single-arm phase II trial of neoadjuvant nivolumab in oral cavity squamous cell carcinoma. Subject-matched pre- and post-treatment PBMCs and tumors from three responders and three non-responders were subjected to genomic DNA-based TCRbeta sequencing. The Maxwell RSC DNA from Tissue kit was used to isolate genomic DNA from tumor tissue.

Tumor libraries used mostly about 4.8 ug of input genomic DNA for survey sequencing, with two replicates per sample. Following the manufacturer's instructions, the team built TCRbeta libraries using the immunoSEQ hsTCRbeta kit. The completed libraries were mixed into a single pool at 3 nM, then sequenced with an Illumina NovaSeq 6000 S4 flow cell. The authors processed their data as follows. The immunoSEQ Analyzer handled quality control and preprocessing of the raw data. The analysis was limited to productive rearrangements, and each clonotype was defined by a unique CDR3 amino acid sequence. Repertoire clonality was estimated as the Gini-Simpson index, which was computed with the R package tcR. Student's t test was used to compare Gini indices, while Pearson correlation assessed associations with tumor size change. TCRdb limited this immuneACCESS table to in-frame rearrangements with V and J called. A share of clones is missing; checked studies link under half to unresolved V genes, and the rest is unexplained. The DNA was the basis for D and trimming; V, J and clone size are from that table. Present in this sample are about 12,000 clones, less than 70% of which were seen just once. The ten largest clonotypes hold around 7% of the sample.

The investigation overall reported the following: Greater tumor shrinkage correlated with larger post-treatment sizes of preexisting intratumoral clones, which suggests that expansion of preexisting clones contributed to response. TCR analyses included only three patients per response group, and the authors called for larger cohorts for validation. Higher pretreatment blood Treg/Th17 ratios correlated with both higher pretreatment blood TCRbeta clonality and lower post-treatment tumor TCRbeta clonality.

Material: tumor tissue, obtained before nivolumab (anti-PD-1) treatment. The chain is made from TRBV5-1 and TRBJ1-3; the D gene is perhaps TRBD1, on 5 matching bases. The receptor was isolated from a person between 35 and 79 years old with oral cavity squamous cell carcinoma. The donor label of this sample is uncertain. The nucleotides are TGCGCCAGCAGCTTGAGGTCCGCGACAGTCCTCTCTGGAAACACCATATATTTT. It codes for CASSLRSATVLSGNTIYF.